The 6 T cell receptor beta chains listed next were all sequenced from one sample in a study of blood T cell repertoires in COVID-19. Clones were read by immunoSEQ multiplex PCR, and TCRdb kept only the in-frame ones, dropping some. The sample contains roughly 230,000 clones, about 88% of which appear only once. Sequences were obtained from peripheral blood. Source of these receptors: a middle-aged woman who had recovered from COVID-19.

This clone was detected a few times. The chain combines TRBV10-3 with TRBJ1-1; 9 bases line up with TRBD1. CDR3 length equals 15 residues. The ends lost 6 bases at V and 5 bases at J; junction bases unmatched: 10. Germline V gene sequence: CDR1 ENHRY, CDR2 SYGVKD. The CDR3 spells CAISLQGASETEAFF. The CDR3 nucleotides are TGTGCCATCAGCTTACAGGGGGCAAGCGAGACTGAAGCTTTCTTT.

This clone has a single count. This chain uses TRBV19 with TRBJ2-6, with TRBD1 identical over 9 bases. The CDR3 spans 18 residues. The V segment lost 3 bases and the J segment 0 bases; nucleotides outside the gene matches: 6. Germline V lookup: CDR1 LNHDA, CDR2 SQIVND (reference sequence). In nucleotides, the CDR3 is TGTGCCAGTAGTATTCGGGGGACAGGGATCTCTGGGGCCAACGTCCTGACTTTC. Protein: CASSIRGTGISGANVLTF.

The J gene is TRBJ2-5, the V gene TRBV7-2, with 8 bases lining up with TRBD2. Germline CDR1 SGHTA, CDR2 FQGNSA. The CDR3 extends over 15 amino acids. V gave up 1 base and J gave up 1 base; unmatched junction bases: 2. The CDR3 nucleotides are TGTGCCAGCAGCTTAGTAGCGGGAACCCAAGAGACCCAGTACTTC. Residues: CASSLVAGTQETQYF.

J is TRBJ1-4 and V is TRBV7-2; possibly TRBD1 for D (6 bases). This CDR3 is 15 amino acids long. Trimming pared 6 bases from V and 3 bases from J, leaving 14 bases between. Germline lookup yields CDR1 SGHTA and CDR2 FQGNSA. DNA of the CDR3: TGTGCCAGCAGTTTTCAAGGACAGCCTAATGAAAAACTGTTTTTT. Amino acid sequence: CASSFQGQPNEKLFF.

V and J are TRBV5-5 and TRBJ1-6; D call uncertain. CDR3 length: 16 amino acids. In germline, CDR1 is SGHKS, CDR2 YYEKEE (reference sequence). The ends were cut back, 0 bases at V and 10 bases at J, with 17 bases in the middle. For the CDR3, the DNA is TGTGCCAGCAGCTTGGCTGGTGGCACTAATGGATCACCCCTCCACTTT. Amino acid sequence: CASSLAGGTNGSPLHF.

The CDR3 here is CASSFGTGGFDTQYF. DNA for the CDR3: TGCGCCAGCAGCTTCGGGACAGGGGGGTTTGATACGCAGTATTTT. This chain joins TRBV5-1 and TRBJ2-3; the match to TRBD1 covers 11 bases. The CDR3 sequence is 15 residues long. Germline V lookup: CDR1 SGHRS, CDR2 YFSETQ. After removal of 2 bases from V and 6 bases from J, the junction contained 5 bases not matched to a gene.